The table lists the clone carrying this T cell receptor (beta chain) with a few counts. Measured with immunoSEQ multiplex PCR; TCRdb has only the in-frame clones, and not every one. Altogether over 40,000 clones are present, 82% being singletons, with the ten largest covering under 0.65%. Single viable CD3+CD4+CD8-CD45RO+ cells were sorted as the memory CD4+ T cells. This sample was included in a study of memory CD4+ T cells and cytomegalovirus serostatus. The sample consisted of memory CD4+ T cells from blood. This clonotype was sampled from an adult in good health and CMV-seronegative.

The CDR3 is CASSQAGGETQYF. DNA of the CDR3: TGTGCCAGCAGCCAAGCGGGGGGAGAGACCCAGTACTTC. The chain couples TRBV4-2 to TRBJ2-5; 7 bases match TRBD2. Germline assignment: CDR1 LGHNA and CDR2 YNFKEQ. After removal of 1 base from V and 4 bases from J, the junction contained 0 bases not matched to a gene. The CDR3 has 13 residues.